The 24 T cell receptor beta chains below all came from one sample that was sequenced in a study of OX40 agonist ivuxolimab in advanced cancers. The repertoire was sequenced with immunoSEQ multiplex PCR; TCRdb's copy has only in-frame clones and lacks some. The sample has 65,000 to 90,000 clones; around nine tenths are singletons. The input for sequencing was CD4+ or CD8+ T cells sorted from blood, taken in a trial of the OX40 agonist ivuxolimab. These receptors all stem from an adult with an advanced solid tumor such as melanoma, head and neck, liver or kidney cancer.

The rearrangement uses TRBV27 and TRBJ2-4; a possible D gene is TRBD1 (5 bases). V dropped 3 bases and J dropped 5 bases, with 11 bases sitting between them. CDR1 and CDR2 (germline): MNHEY, SMNVEV (reference sequence). The CDR3 extends over 14 amino acids. The CDR3 DNA reads as TGTGCCAGCAGTTTGGGGCAGCCCCAAAACATTCAGTACTTC. It encodes CASSLGQPQNIQYF.

This clone has more than one count but fewer than ten. V and J are TRBV7-6 and TRBJ1-1, with 7 positions matching TRBD1. V shed 3 bases and J 6 bases; nucleotides not matched to a gene: 4. This CDR3 is built from 13 residues. Germline V lookup: CDR1 SGHVS, CDR2 FNYEAQ. Here the CDR3 reads CASSFGTAPEAFF. The CDR3 DNA is TGTGCCAGCAGCTTCGGGACAGCCCCTGAAGCTTTCTTT.

V usage is TRBV10-3 and J usage is TRBJ1-1; possibly TRBD1 for D (5 bases). CDR3 length equals 16 residues. V shed 4 bases and J shed 4 bases, with 19 bases lying between them. The germline V gene encodes CDR1 ENHRY and CDR2 SYGVKD. DNA of the CDR3: TGTGCCATCAGTGGGACTGAAGGGTGGGGGGGCACTGAAGCTTTCTTT. Translation gives CAISGTEGWGGTEAFF.

V and J are TRBV7-8 and TRBJ2-3; a weak D match, TRBD2 (5 bases). The CDR3 is 15 residues long. CDR1 is SGHVS, CDR2 FQNEAQ, per germline. Trimming cost V 5 bases and J 2 bases, with 14 bases left between them. CDR3 sequence (DNA): TGTGCCAGCAGCCTCCTGTTGGGAGACACAGATACGCAGTATTTT. It encodes CASSLLLGDTDTQYF.

The V and J genes are TRBV29-1 and TRBJ2-4; D possibly corresponds to TRBD1 (6 bases). The V gene lost 3 bases and the J gene lost 0 bases, with 9 bases spanning the gap. The CDR3 contains 14 residues. Germline V gene data show CDR1 as SQVTM and CDR2 as ANQGSEA. The CDR3 region is CSVEDRTAKNIQYF. In DNA, the CDR3 is TGCAGCGTTGAGGACAGAACAGCCAAAAACATTCAGTACTTC.

The CDR3 nucleotides are TGTGCTAGTGGTTTGGGGGGGCATACCGAGCAGTACTTC. Its translation: CASGLGGHTEQYF. This rearrangement joins TRBV12-5 to TRBJ2-7; TRBD1 might be the D (6 bases). CDR1 and CDR2 (germline): LGHNT, FRNRAP. V was pared by 1 base and J by 6 bases, with 10 bases between. The CDR3 totals 13 residues.

V gene TRBV5-4 combines with J gene TRBJ2-1, with TRBD2 as a possible D gene (7 bases). The CDR3 spans 14 residues. The V and J ends lost 0 bases and 8 bases respectively, with 12 bases between them. Per germline, CDR1 SGHNT and CDR2 YYREEE (reference sequence). CDR3 sequence reads: CASSLVGGQHEQFF. The DNA of the CDR3 is TGTGCCAGCAGCTTGGTGGGGGGGCAACATGAGCAGTTCTTC.

This clone was counted between two and nine times. The V gene is TRBV4-1, the J gene TRBJ1-1; 9 bases match TRBD1. This CDR3 is built from 17 residues. Trimming removed 4 bases from V and 1 base from J; junction bases left unmatched: 10. From germline, CDR1 is MGHRA and CDR2 YSYEKL. The chain's CDR3 is CASSLVPGQGENTEAFF. CDR3 sequence (DNA): TGCGCCAGCAGCCTCGTCCCGGGACAGGGCGAGAACACTGAAGCTTTCTTT.

The chain is built from TRBV7-2 and TRBJ2-3; 8 bases line up with TRBD2. There are 14 residues in the CDR3. The V gene's germline CDR1 is SGHTA and CDR2 FQGNSA. Trimming cost V 1 base and J 5 bases; bases outside gene matches: 2. Here the CDR3 reads CASSLGLAGDTQYF. CDR3 coding DNA: TGTGCCAGCAGCTTAGGTCTAGCGGGAGATACGCAGTATTTT. Supplemented by reference TRBV7-2 and TRBJ2-3, the full variable domain reads GAGVSQSPSNKVTEKGKDVELRCDPISGHTALYWYRQSLGQGLEFLIYFQGNSAPDKSGLPSDRFSAERTGGSVSTLTIQRTQQEDSAVYLCASSLGLAGDTQYFGPGTRLTVL.

The chain carries TRBV19 and TRBJ2-1, with 8 bases identical to TRBD2. J lost 0 bases, V lost 6 bases, and 7 bases had no gene match. Germline loops: CDR1 LNHDA, CDR2 SQIVND (reference sequence). CDR3 length equals 16 residues. This CDR3 reads CASRGGSGDSYNEQFF. In DNA form, the CDR3 reads TGTGCCAGTAGAGGGGGTAGCGGGGACTCCTACAATGAGCAGTTCTTC.

V usage is TRBV6-6 and J usage is TRBJ2-7; D is unclear. Trimming removed 0 bases at V and 3 bases at J, with 12 bases between. There are 15 residues in the CDR3. From germline, CDR1 is MNHNY and CDR2 SVGAGI (reference sequence). The CDR3: CASSYSRSGYYEQYF. CDR3 sequence (DNA): TGTGCCAGCAGTTACTCGCGATCAGGCTACTACGAGCAGTACTTC.

This clone was observed a single time. J is TRBJ1-1 and V is TRBV5-1, with D perhaps TRBD1 (6 bases). V lost 0 bases, J lost 0 bases, and 9 bases lay in between. CDR1 is SGHRS, CDR2 YFSETQ, per germline. The CDR3 extends over 15 amino acids. The CDR3 reads CASSLAGTMNTEAFF. In nucleotides, the CDR3 is TGCGCCAGCAGCTTGGCCGGGACAATGAACACTGAAGCTTTCTTT.

V usage is TRBV9 and J usage is TRBJ1-2; TRBD1 aligns across 8 bases. Trimming cost V 3 bases and J 7 bases; bases outside gene matches: 5. This CDR3 region has 13 residues. The germline V gene encodes CDR1 SGDLS and CDR2 YYNGEE. CDR3 loop: CASSETGVAGYTF. CDR3 sequence (DNA): TGTGCCAGCAGCGAGACAGGGGTGGCTGGCTACACCTTC.

The V gene is TRBV7-6, the J gene TRBJ1-3; tentatively, D is TRBD1 (5 bases). Looked up from germline, CDR1 is SGHVS and CDR2 is FNYEAQ. Trimming took 4 bases from V and 2 from J, leaving 15 bases between them. The CDR3 contains 16 residues. CDR3 bases: TGTGCCAGCAGCTCAGGCAGGGCCGGACCTGGAAACACCATATATTTT. It yields the protein CASSSGRAGPGNTIYF.

For the CDR3, the DNA is TGTGCCAGCAGCTCGGGACTAAGCGGCAACGAGCAGTACTTC. It yields the protein CASSSGLSGNEQYF. J is TRBJ2-7 and V is TRBV5-4; 7 positions match TRBD2. CDR3 length equals 14 residues. Germline V CDR1 and CDR2: SGHNT, YYREEE (reference sequence). V was clipped by 3 bases and J by 5 bases; unmatched bases: 8.

CDR3 in amino acids: CASSHGGSGGYEQYF. CDR3 sequence (DNA): TGTGCCAGCAGCCACGGCGGTAGCGGGGGTTACGAGCAGTACTTC. This chain joins TRBV11-2 and TRBJ2-7; 9 bases fit TRBD2. CDR1 SGHAT and CDR2 FQNNGV come from the germline V gene. The CDR3 loop spans 15 amino acids. With V trimmed by 5 bases and J by 4 bases, 9 bases remained unmatched.

The genes are TRBV5-1 and TRBJ1-3; D ambiguous. This CDR3 has 16 residues. Trimming removed 0 bases from V and 4 bases from J, with 14 bases in between. The V gene's germline CDR1 is SGHRS and CDR2 YFSETQ. The CDR3 loop is CASSLASGGSGNTIYF. The CDR3 DNA sequence: TGCGCCAGCAGCTTGGCCTCAGGAGGGTCGGGAAACACCATATATTTT.

This chain joins TRBV27 and TRBJ2-2; D ambiguous. The V end lost 4 bases, the J end lost 7 bases, and 10 bases lay between the germline ends. This CDR3 is built from 13 residues. CDR1 is MNHEY, CDR2 SMNVEV, per germline (reference sequence). The CDR3 sequence is CASSWVVGGELFF. CDR3 DNA sequence: TGTGCCAGCAGTTGGGTAGTCGGCGGGGAGCTGTTTTTT.

This sequence joins TRBV6-9 and TRBJ2-1, with no clear D. The germline V and J ends were trimmed by 4 bases and 6 bases, with 10 bases remaining between them. The germline V gene encodes CDR1 MNHGY and CDR2 SVAAGI. The CDR3 extends over 13 amino acids. The CDR3 here is CASSFPTPNEQFF. In DNA form, the CDR3 reads TGTGCCAGCAGTTTCCCTACTCCCAATGAGCAGTTCTTC.

This chain links TRBV6-6 with TRBJ2-7, with 8 positions matching TRBD2. The germline V gene encodes CDR1 MNHNY and CDR2 SVGAGI (reference sequence). With V trimmed by 10 bases and J by 4 bases, 18 bases remained unmatched. There are 16 residues in the CDR3. The chain's CDR3 is CATTPLGGGPPYEQYF. Here the CDR3 DNA reads TGTGCCACCACCCCCCTTGGCGGGGGGCCCCCTTACGAGCAGTACTTC.

This sequence joins TRBV4-2 and TRBJ2-1, with 12 bases lining up with TRBD2. Germline assignment: CDR1 LGHNA and CDR2 YNFKEQ. The CDR3 covers 14 residues. The V gene end was trimmed by 7 bases and the J gene end by 7 bases; junction bases not matched to a gene: 5. CDR3 protein: CASKLAGGINEQFF. CDR3 sequence (DNA): TGTGCCAGCAAACTAGCGGGGGGAATTAATGAGCAGTTCTTC.

The chain has TRBV6-6 and TRBJ2-1; D remains unclear. There are 15 residues in the CDR3. Germline values: CDR1 MNHNY, CDR2 SVGAGI (reference sequence). With 2 bases removed from V and 4 bases from J, the gap between germline ends came to 12 bases. The CDR3 DNA reads as TGTGCCAGCAGTTACGGAGAGCCTACTTACAATGAGCAGTTCTTC. Its translation: CASSYGEPTYNEQFF.

This clone was counted a single time. The chain couples TRBV19 to TRBJ1-1; 8 bases are shared with TRBD1. In germline, CDR1 is LNHDA, CDR2 SQIVND (reference sequence). This CDR3 spans 15 amino acids. V was clipped by 6 bases and J by 3 bases; unmatched bases: 9. The CDR3 DNA reads TGTGCCAGTAGCGCGAGACAGGGGATTTACACTGAAGCTTTCTTT. Protein product: CASSARQGIYTEAFF.

Concerning this clone itself: The sample contains more than one DNA sequence encoding this CDR3. The chain carries TRBV27 and TRBJ1-5, with 8 positions matching TRBD1. This CDR3 is built from 14 residues. The V gene's germline CDR1 is MNHEY and CDR2 SMNVEV (reference sequence). With 3 bases clipped from V and 7 bases from J, the junction kept 5 bases outside the gene matches. The CDR3 DNA reads TGTGCCAGCAGTTTTGGACAGGGCGGCCAGCCCCAGCATTTT. Its protein product is CASSFGQGGQPQHF.